This entry lists 19 T cell receptor beta chains sequenced from one sample in a study of shared clonotypes between healthy human individuals. Sequencing used immunoSEQ multiplex PCR; TCRdb keeps in-frame clones, though not all of them. Among hundreds of thousands of clones listed, about 96% were seen once. The source material was naive CD4+ T cells sorted from blood. Specified subset: CD45RA+ positively selected. The receptors derive from a woman under 40 in good health.

The chain joins TRBV10-1 to TRBJ1-1; possible D gene TRBD1, 5 bases. The V end was cut by 1 base, the J end by 0 bases, with 9 bases between. The CDR3 consists of 15 residues. Per germline, CDR1 WNHNN and CDR2 SYGVQD (reference sequence). The CDR3 nucleotides read TGCGCCAGCAGTGAGTTCTCAGGGTTGAACACTGAAGCTTTCTTT. Amino acid sequence: CASSEFSGLNTEAFF.

The V gene is TRBV7-7, the J gene TRBJ2-1; D gene ambiguous. The ends were cut back, 5 bases at V and 8 bases at J, with 13 bases in the middle. Per germline, CDR1 SSHAT and CDR2 FNYEAQ (reference sequence). This CDR3 comprises 13 residues. The CDR3 protein is CASSPRGSHEQFF. The CDR3 coding sequence is TGTGCCAGCAGCCCACGTGGGTCCCATGAGCAGTTCTTC. The variable domain in full, completed from reference TRBV7-7 and TRBJ2-1, reads GAGVSQSPRYKVTKRGQDVTLRCDPISSHATLYWYQQALGQGPEFLTYFNYEAQPDKSGLPSDRFSAERPEGSISTLTIQRTEQRDSAMYRCASSPRGSHEQFFGPGTRLTVL.

The CDR3, as DNA: TGTGCCAGCAGCCCCCCGAGAGCGGGAGCGTATGAGCAGTTCTTC. Residues: CASSPPRAGAYEQFF. This chain joins TRBV5-4 and TRBJ2-1; 8 nucleotides align to TRBD2. V trimming: 4 bases; J trimming: 8 bases; junction bases outside the gene matches: 11. CDR1 is SGHNT and CDR2 is YYREEE in the germline V gene (reference sequence). The CDR3 loop spans 15 amino acids.

The J gene is TRBJ1-1, the V gene TRBV6-5, with 8 nucleotides matching TRBD1. The CDR3 runs to 16 residues. Trimming removed 2 bases from V and 5 bases from J; junction bases left unmatched: 10. Germline V CDR1 and CDR2: MNHEY, SVGAGI. This CDR3 reads CASSYGTGYYGTEAFF. DNA of the CDR3: TGTGCCAGCAGTTACGGGACAGGTTACTATGGGACTGAAGCTTTCTTT.

The chain joins TRBV10-3 to TRBJ1-2, with D uncertain. V was cut by 4 bases and J by 2 bases, with 11 bases left in between. The CDR3 length is 14 residues. Germline CDR1 ENHRY, CDR2 SYGVKD. The CDR3 loop reads CAISARAENYGYTF. For the CDR3, the DNA is TGTGCCATCAGTGCAAGGGCGGAGAACTATGGCTACACCTTC.

This chain links TRBV21-1 with TRBJ2-3; no DNA check was done on the table's D call, TRBD1. TRBV21-1 is assigned pseudogene status. The CDR3 length is 15 residues. CDR3 residues: CASSVPGQGPDTQYF. The CDR3 region has the DNA TGTGCCAGCAGCGTCCCGGGACAGGGTCCAGATACGCAGTATTTT.

This chain uses TRBV18 with TRBJ1-3; 8 bases agree with TRBD1. Germline V gene sequence: CDR1 KGHSH, CDR2 LQKENI. The CDR3 is 15 amino acids. With 5 bases clipped from V and 1 base from J, the junction kept 4 bases outside the gene matches. CDR3 residues: CASSMDRASGNTIYF. CDR3 bases: TGTGCCAGCTCAATGGACAGGGCTTCTGGAAACACCATATATTTT.

The chain recombines TRBV15 with TRBJ1-4; D is unclear. V dropped 5 bases and J dropped 4 bases, with 11 bases sitting between them. This CDR3 region has 14 residues. Germline V CDR1 and CDR2: LNHNV, YYDKDF (reference sequence). CDR3 bases: TGTGCCACCAGCCGGAGGAAACTTAATGAAAAACTGTTTTTT. Amino acid sequence: CATSRRKLNEKLFF.

Here the CDR3 reads CASSLGTYSNQPQHF. CDR3 in DNA: TGTGCCAGCAGTTTAGGTACTTATAGCAATCAGCCCCAGCATTTT. The chain joins TRBV28 to TRBJ1-5; the D is unclear. This CDR3 comprises 15 residues. V lost 2 bases and J lost 0, with 8 bases in between. The germline V gene has CDR1 MDHEN and CDR2 SYDVKM.

This chain links TRBV10-3 with TRBJ1-1; the D is unclear. With 4 bases removed from V and 3 bases from J, the gap between germline ends came to 9 bases. The germline gives CDR1 ENHRY, CDR2 SYGVKD. The length of the CDR3 is 13 residues. CDR3 in DNA: TGTGCCATCAGTGTAATTGAGGACACTGAAGCTTTCTTT. As protein: CAISVIEDTEAFF.

This clone was detected only a few times. The gene calls are TRBV30 and TRBJ1-4; 8 bases fit TRBD1. V lost 0 bases and J lost 5; bases outside the gene matches: 5. Germline CDR1 is GTSNPN and CDR2 is SVGIG (reference sequence). This CDR3 is 15 amino acids long. The DNA for the CDR3 is TGTGCCTGGAGTGTAACGGACAGGGCGAATGAAAAACTGTTTTTT. Encoded protein: CAWSVTDRANEKLFF.

The rearrangement links TRBV21-1 to TRBJ2-3; no check of the table's D call, TRBD2, against the DNA was made. TRBV21-1 is shown as a pseudogene. The CDR3 loop spans 17 amino acids. The CDR3 DNA reads as TGTGCCAGCAGCATATGGACTAGCGGGACGAGCACAGATACGCAGTATTTT. Translating gives CASSIWTSGTSTDTQYF.

The chain recombines TRBV5-1 with TRBJ1-1; 9 nucleotides match TRBD1. The germline gives CDR1 SGHRS, CDR2 YFSETQ. CDR3 length equals 13 residues. The junction had 4 bases not matched to a gene; V was cut back by 4 bases and J by 6 bases. The CDR3 protein is CASSQQGAAEAFF. The CDR3 DNA is TGCGCCAGCAGCCAACAGGGGGCGGCTGAAGCTTTCTTT. The complete variable domain, with remaining parts taken from reference TRBV5-1 and TRBJ1-1, reads KAGVTQTPRYLIKTRGQQVTLSCSPISGHRSVSWYQQTPGQGLQFLFEYFSETQRNKGNFPGRFSGRQFSNSRSEMNVSTLELGDSALYLCASSQQGAAEAFFGQGTRLTVV.

The chain is built from TRBV18 and TRBJ1-5; 8 bases match TRBD1. The V and J ends lost 4 bases and 5 bases, in that order; junction bases with no gene match: 1. The CDR3 totals 13 residues. Germline assignment: CDR1 KGHSH and CDR2 LQKENI. In DNA, the CDR3 is TGTGCCAGCTCACGACAGGGGTATCAGCCCCAGCATTTT. Translating it yields CASSRQGYQPQHF.

This clone was seen just once. V and J are TRBV5-1 and TRBJ2-7, with 8 bases matching TRBD1. Germline trimming cut 3 bases from V and 2 bases from J; bases unmatched to any gene: 7. The germline V gene has CDR1 SGHRS and CDR2 YFSETQ. The CDR3 is made up of 15 amino acids. CDR3 nucleotide sequence: TGCGCCAGCAGCTCGACAGGGGAGGCCCCCTACGAGCAGTACTTC. Protein: CASSSTGEAPYEQYF.

The chain joins TRBV27 to TRBJ2-1, with 11 bases matching TRBD2. J gave up 7 bases and V 1 base, and 9 bases lay outside the gene matches. The CDR3 has 17 residues. Germline CDR1 is MNHEY and CDR2 is SMNVEV (reference sequence). This chain's CDR3 is CASSLWGSGRVGNEQFF. CDR3 in DNA: TGTGCCAGCAGTTTATGGGGTAGCGGGAGGGTTGGAAATGAGCAGTTCTTC.

This rearrangement joins TRBV7-9 to TRBJ1-3; D may be TRBD1 (5 bases). The CDR3 covers 16 residues. V was clipped by 0 bases and J by 0 bases, with 9 bases between them. The germline gives CDR1 SEHNR, CDR2 FQNEAQ (reference sequence). CDR3 sequence reads: CASSLAPGLSGNTIYF. In DNA form, the CDR3 reads TGTGCCAGCAGCTTAGCTCCGGGGCTCTCTGGAAACACCATATATTTT.

The chain links TRBV19 to TRBJ1-2, with 7 bases identical to TRBD1. Per germline, CDR1 LNHDA and CDR2 SQIVND (reference sequence). The CDR3 is 13 residues long. The junction had 9 bases not matched to a gene; V was cut back by 6 bases and J by 8 bases. CDR3 residues: CASSGQAGGGYTF. CDR3 DNA sequence: TGTGCCAGTAGCGGACAGGCCGGGGGAGGCTACACCTTC.

This clone has only a few counts. V usage is TRBV19 and J usage is TRBJ1-5; TRBD1 might be the D (6 bases). V was cut by 6 bases and J by 1 base, with 13 bases left in between. The CDR3 contains 15 residues. Looked up from germline, CDR1 is LNHDA and CDR2 is SQIVND (reference sequence). CDR3 coding DNA: TGTGCCAGTAGAAGTCAGGGGATGAGCAATCAGCCCCAGCATTTT. This encodes CASRSQGMSNQPQHF.